Shown below are 26 T cell receptor beta chains from a single sample sequenced in a study of cytomegalovirus exposure and HLA in healthy donors. PCR employed 60 Vbeta and 13 Jbeta primers. Produced via immunoSEQ multiplex PCR; TCRdb's table is partial and in-frame only. The table includes some 190,000 clones, 81% detected once. The sequencing input was PBMCs. Every receptor here comes from a man aged 35-49 years in good health and CMV-seropositive.

The rearrangement joins TRBV7-2 to TRBJ2-7; possibly TRBD2 for D (5 bases). CDR1 and CDR2 (germline): SGHTA, FQGNSA. This CDR3 comprises 18 residues. Trimming removed 1 base at V and 0 bases at J, with 19 bases between. This CDR3 reads CASSLGRVTAVSSYEQYF. The CDR3 DNA follows: TGTGCCAGCAGCTTAGGCCGAGTAACAGCGGTGAGCTCCTACGAGCAGTACTTC.

The J gene is TRBJ2-1, the V gene TRBV27; D is undetermined. The CDR3 runs to 17 residues. Germline values: CDR1 MNHEY, CDR2 SMNVEV (reference sequence). Trimming took off 4 bases at V and 0 bases at J, with 16 bases between the two ends. CDR3 coding DNA: TGTGCCAGCAGTTCCGCCACTACGATCCGCTCCTACAATGAGCAGTTCTTC. As protein: CASSSATTIRSYNEQFF.

The rearrangement links TRBV6-6 to TRBJ1-2; 7 nucleotides line up with TRBD1. CDR1 is MNHNY, CDR2 SVGAGI, per germline (reference sequence). V dropped 6 bases and J dropped 5; count of bases not matched to a gene: 6. This CDR3 is 13 amino acids long. The CDR3 coding sequence is TGTGCCAGCAGCCCCCAGGGGGATTATGGCTACACCTTC. Translation: CASSPQGDYGYTF.

The rearrangement links TRBV28 to TRBJ2-2; 7 positions match TRBD1. Germline V lookup: CDR1 MDHEN, CDR2 SYDVKM. V lost 5 bases, J lost 2 bases, and 11 bases stayed unmatched. The CDR3 has 17 amino acids. The CDR3, as DNA: TGTGCCAGCAGTGGATCAACCGGGACAGACAACACCGGGGAGCTGTTTTTT. Translation gives CASSGSTGTDNTGELFF.

This clone was seen a handful of times. The chain employs TRBV28 and TRBJ1-2, with 9 bases lining up with TRBD1. This CDR3 region has 13 residues. Germline trimming cut 8 bases from V and 4 bases from J; bases unmatched to any gene: 5. Germline V lookup: CDR1 MDHEN, CDR2 SYDVKM. The CDR3 loop is CASRTGEGYGYTF. The CDR3 nucleotides are TGTGCCAGCCGGACAGGGGAGGGCTATGGCTACACCTTC.

The count of this clone is one. V is TRBV21-1 and J is TRBJ1-1; the table names TRBD1, a call not compared with the DNA. TRBV21-1 corresponds to a pseudogene. This CDR3 has 13 residues. The CDR3 sequence is CARPDRSNTEAFF. The CDR3 DNA reads TGTGCCAGGCCAGACAGGTCGAACACTGAAGCTTTCTTT.

V and J are TRBV6-5 and TRBJ1-2; D not resolved. The length of the CDR3 is 14 residues. Germline V CDR1 and CDR2: MNHEY, SVGAGI. The germline V and J ends were trimmed by 3 bases and 0 bases, with 8 bases remaining between them. DNA of the CDR3: TGTGCCAGCAGTTATCTCAGTTCTAACTATGGCTACACCTTC. This codes for CASSYLSSNYGYTF.

The chain has TRBV6-6 and TRBJ2-7; D might be TRBD1 (8 bases). Germline values: CDR1 MNHNY, CDR2 SVGAGI (reference sequence). V gave up 5 bases and J gave up 11 bases, with 16 bases separating them. The CDR3 has 12 amino acids. CDR3 DNA sequence: TGTGCCAGCAGTACACAGGGGGGGACTGAGTACTTC. It yields the protein CASSTQGGTEYF.

This chain uses TRBV7-2 with TRBJ2-2; possible D gene TRBD2, 6 bases. V gave up 4 bases and J gave up 4 bases, with 10 bases separating them. Per germline, CDR1 SGHTA and CDR2 FQGNSA. CDR3 length: 14 residues. In DNA, the CDR3 is TGTGCCAGCAGCTGGGGGGAGAGCACCGGGGAGCTGTTTTTT. This gives the protein CASSWGESTGELFF.

The chain uses TRBV28 and TRBJ1-6; 7 bases line up with TRBD1. Germline V CDR1 and CDR2: MDHEN, SYDVKM. Germline trimming cut 7 bases from V and 7 bases from J; bases unmatched to any gene: 10. The CDR3 is 15 residues long. The CDR3 here is CASTLGGRGNSPLHF. The CDR3 DNA reads as TGTGCCAGCACATTAGGGGGCAGGGGGAATTCACCCCTCCACTTT.

The rearrangement joins TRBV7-6 to TRBJ2-5; D is possibly TRBD2 (6 bases). V lost 2 bases, J lost 2 bases, and 12 bases lay in between. Germline loops: CDR1 SGHVS, CDR2 FNYEAQ. CDR3 length: 15 amino acids. As DNA, the CDR3 is TGTGCCAGCAGCTTAAGACCGGCGGGGCAAGAGACCCAGTACTTC. It encodes CASSLRPAGQETQYF.

The chain couples TRBV5-1 to TRBJ1-1; 10 positions match TRBD1. CDR3 length: 13 amino acids. V shed 4 bases and J 5 bases; nucleotides not matched to a gene: 2. Germline CDR1 is SGHRS and CDR2 is YFSETQ. This CDR3 reads CASSTDRGTEAFF. The CDR3, as DNA: TGCGCCAGCAGCACGGACAGGGGGACTGAAGCTTTCTTT.

On this clone: Compared with germline, one end of the junction differs, possibly owing to a read error. The chain recombines TRBV28 with TRBJ2-7, with 7 bases identical to TRBD2. This CDR3 is 15 amino acids long. Germline lookup yields CDR1 MDHEN and CDR2 SYDVKM. The CDR3 DNA reads TGTGCCAGCAGTCTGTCGGGGAGCGGGACCTACGAGCAGTATTTC. Protein product: CASSLSGSGTYEQYF. The full variable domain, its missing parts supplied by reference TRBV28 and TRBJ2-7, is DVKVTQSSRYLVKRTGEKVFLECVQDMDHENMFWYRQDPGLGLRLIYFSYDVKMKEKGDIPEGYSVSREKKERFSLILESASTNQTSMYLCASSLSGSGTYEQYFGPGTRLTVT.

V gene TRBV5-1 combines with J gene TRBJ2-1, with a possible D match to TRBD1 (6 bases). Trimming stripped 5 bases from V and 3 bases from J, with 9 bases between. CDR3 length equals 13 residues. Germline V CDR1 and CDR2: SGHRS, YFSETQ. CDR3 residues: CASRRTDYNEQFF. CDR3 nucleotide sequence: TGCGCCAGCAGACGGACAGACTACAATGAGCAGTTCTTC. The entire variable domain, with the rest obtained from reference TRBV5-1 and TRBJ2-1, is as follows: KAGVTQTPRYLIKTRGQQVTLSCSPISGHRSVSWYQQTPGQGLQFLFEYFSETQRNKGNFPGRFSGRQFSNSRSEMNVSTLELGDSALYLCASRRTDYNEQFFGPGTRLTVL.

The V and J genes are TRBV7-9 and TRBJ2-7, with 8 bases that match TRBD1. With 7 bases clipped from V and 4 bases from J, the junction kept 12 bases outside the gene matches. The CDR3 is 15 amino acids. Germline lookup yields CDR1 SEHNR and CDR2 FQNEAQ (reference sequence). CDR3: CASTPSGQAAYEQYF. The CDR3 DNA follows: TGTGCCAGCACCCCGTCGGGACAGGCCGCTTACGAGCAGTACTTC. The whole variable domain, remainder taken from reference TRBV7-9 and TRBJ2-7, is DTGVSQNPRHKITKRGQNVTFRCDPISEHNRLYWYRQTLGQGPEFLTYFQNEAQLEKSRLLSDRFSAERPKGSFSTLEIQRTEQGDSAMYLCASTPSGQAAYEQYFGPGTRLTVT.

The chain links TRBV10-3 to TRBJ2-7; 7 bases match TRBD1. From germline, CDR1 is ENHRY and CDR2 SYGVKD. J was trimmed by 4 bases and V by 4 bases; bases with no gene match: 10. This CDR3 region has 15 residues. In DNA form, the CDR3 reads TGTGCCATCAGTGGCCGCAGACAGGGTTGGTACGAGCAGTACTTC. This gives the protein CAISGRRQGWYEQYF.

The rearrangement joins TRBV5-1 to TRBJ2-1, with D hard to call. In germline, CDR1 is SGHRS, CDR2 YFSETQ. V was cut by 0 bases and J by 6 bases, with 7 bases left in between. This CDR3 has 13 residues. As DNA, the CDR3 is TGCGCCAGCAGCTTGGGACAAACCAATGAGCAGTTCTTC. Residues: CASSLGQTNEQFF. Looking up the rest from reference TRBV5-1 and TRBJ2-1 gives the full variable domain: KAGVTQTPRYLIKTRGQQVTLSCSPISGHRSVSWYQQTPGQGLQFLFEYFSETQRNKGNFPGRFSGRQFSNSRSEMNVSTLELGDSALYLCASSLGQTNEQFFGPGTRLTVL.

This chain connects TRBV7-6 to TRBJ2-2, with TRBD2 identical over 11 bases. The CDR3 runs 19 residues. The trim removed 2 bases at V and 2 bases at J, leaving 10 bases unmatched. Germline V gene sequence: CDR1 SGHVS, CDR2 FNYEAQ. The CDR3 sequence: CASSLSLWLAGGNTGELFF. For the CDR3, the DNA is TGTGCCAGCAGCTTAAGCCTTTGGCTAGCGGGGGGAAACACCGGGGAGCTGTTTTTT.

The chain combines TRBV5-8 with TRBJ2-2; possible D gene TRBD2, 6 bases. The V gene's germline CDR1 is SGHTS and CDR2 YDEGEE. The CDR3 is 14 residues long. The V gene lost 4 bases and the J gene lost 5 bases, with 12 bases spanning the gap. CDR3 DNA sequence: TGTGCCAGCAGCCTCGGTCGGGGGACCGGGGAGCTGTTTTTT. Translation: CASSLGRGTGELFF.

V and J are TRBV19 and TRBJ1-3; 7 bases fit TRBD1. V lost 6 bases and J lost 2; bases outside the gene matches: 4. The germline CDR1 and CDR2 sequences are LNHDA and SQIVND (reference sequence). The CDR3 has 14 residues. The CDR3 loop is CASSRGTAGNTIYF. The CDR3 nucleotides are TGTGCCAGTAGCCGGGGGACAGCTGGAAACACCATATATTTT.

This clone was seen once. V and J are TRBV12-2 and TRBJ1-2; the table's D call, TRBD1, was not checked against the DNA. TRBV12-2 counts as a pseudogene. The CDR3 contains 15 residues. The CDR3 reads CASRFPAGGSYGYTF. The DNA of the CDR3 is TGTGCAAGTCGCTTCCCTGCAGGGGGCAGCTATGGCTACACCTTC.

J is TRBJ2-1 and V is TRBV29-1; TRBD2 matches at 10 bases. Germline V gene lookup returns CDR1 SQVTM and CDR2 ANQGSEA. V trimming: 4 bases; J trimming: 10 bases; junction bases outside the gene matches: 16. CDR3 length equals 16 residues. The CDR3 coding sequence is TGCAGCGTTGCCTCTAGCGGGAGTAGGGTTCCCACGGAGCAGTTCTTC. This sequence encodes CSVASSGSRVPTEQFF.

The chain employs TRBV7-3 and TRBJ2-5; 11 bases match TRBD2. The trim removed 5 bases at V and 5 bases at J, leaving 7 bases unmatched. Germline-derived CDR1 and CDR2 are SGHTA and FQGTGA. The CDR3 has 15 residues. Here the CDR3 reads CASSPGLAGVETQYF. CDR3 DNA: TGTGCCAGCAGCCCCGGACTAGCGGGCGTGGAGACCCAGTACTTC.

This clone was seen just once. The chain joins TRBV28 to TRBJ2-3; 12 nucleotides line up with TRBD2. V shed 5 bases, J shed 0 bases, and the junction held 6 bases outside the gene matches. Per the germline V gene, CDR1 is MDHEN and CDR2 is SYDVKM. This CDR3 is 17 amino acids long. The CDR3 sequence is CASSPGLAGSSTDTQYF. The CDR3 nucleotides read TGTGCCAGCAGTCCGGGACTAGCGGGCTCTAGCACAGATACGCAGTATTTT. Looking up the rest from reference TRBV28 and TRBJ2-3 gives the full variable domain: DVKVTQSSRYLVKRTGEKVFLECVQDMDHENMFWYRQDPGLGLRLIYFSYDVKMKEKGDIPEGYSVSREKKERFSLILESASTNQTSMYLCASSPGLAGSSTDTQYFGPGTRLTVL.

CDR3 in DNA: TGTGCCAGCCGACTTGGGACACTCTACGAGCAGTACTTC. Encoded protein: CASRLGTLYEQYF. The chain carries TRBV2 and TRBJ2-7; weak D call: TRBD1 (6 bases). V lost 8 bases and J lost 3, with 14 bases in between. This CDR3 is built from 13 residues. Germline CDR1 reads SNHLY; CDR2 reads FYNNEI. Together with reference TRBV2 and TRBJ2-7, the CDR3 gives the full variable domain: EPEVTQTPSHQVTQMGQEVILRCVPISNHLYFYWYRQILGQKVEFLVSFYNNEISEKSEIFDDQFSVERPDGSNFTLKIRSTKLEDSAMYFCASRLGTLYEQYFGPGTRLTVT.

The V gene is TRBV7-2, the J gene TRBJ2-3; TRBD2 agrees at 11 bases. J was trimmed by 0 bases and V by 6 bases; bases with no gene match: 5. The CDR3 length is 16 residues. Germline V gives CDR1 SGHTA, CDR2 FQGNSA. In DNA form, the CDR3 reads TGTGCCAGCAGTCGACTAGCGGGGCGCAGCACAGATACGCAGTATTTT. Translating gives CASSRLAGRSTDTQYF.